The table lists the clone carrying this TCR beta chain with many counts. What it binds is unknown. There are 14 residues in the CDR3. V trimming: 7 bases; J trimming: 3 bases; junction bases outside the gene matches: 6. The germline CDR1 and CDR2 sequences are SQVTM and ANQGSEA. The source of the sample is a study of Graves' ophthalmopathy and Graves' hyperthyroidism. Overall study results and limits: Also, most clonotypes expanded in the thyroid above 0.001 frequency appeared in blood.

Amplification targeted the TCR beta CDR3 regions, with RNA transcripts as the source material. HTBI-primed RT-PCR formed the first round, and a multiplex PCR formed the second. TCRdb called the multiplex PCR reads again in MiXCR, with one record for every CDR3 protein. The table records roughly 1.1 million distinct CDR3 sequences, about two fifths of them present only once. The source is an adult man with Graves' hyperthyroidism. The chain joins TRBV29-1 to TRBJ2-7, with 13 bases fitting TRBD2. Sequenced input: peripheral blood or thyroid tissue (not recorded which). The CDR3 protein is CSATGTSGIYEQYF. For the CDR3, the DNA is TGCAGCGCCACCGGGACTAGCGGGATCTACGAGCAGTACTTC.